The rows below give T cell receptor beta chains drawn from one sample of a study of T cell repertoires in cytomegalovirus infection. TCRdb processed the reads anew with MiXCR; each CDR3 protein has one entry. This table has 150,000 to 200,000 distinct CDR3 sequences, about a fifth appearing once. For these TCRs, the target antigens are not known. This specimen was CD8+ T cells from cultured PBMCs, taken from culture after CMV antigen stimulation. Receptors were obtained from a human donor in good health (CMV status not recorded). Some clones in this sample may be carry-over from other donors' samples. Both conserved end residues are part of each CDR3. Fields, in order: D gene, clone size, CDR3 length, J gene, V gene, CDR3 DNA, CDR3 protein. A D gene is named only where the DNA matches it firmly. The size field is filled for only some rows; it gives once, few, many or a size class.

TRBD2,few,17,TRBJ2-1,TRBV10-2,TGCGCCAGCACCTCTCAGACTAGCGGGGGGCCCTACAATGAGCAGTTCTTC,CASTSQTSGGPYNEQFF
.,few,14,TRBJ1-5,TRBV19,TGTGCCAGTAGTATCTGGGATAGCAATCAGCCCCAGCATTTT,CASSIWDSNQPQHF
TRBD2,few,16,TRBJ2-5,TRBV7-2,TGTGCCAGCAGCTTAGTCGCGGGAGCTCTCCAAGAGACCCAGTACTTC,CASSLVAGALQETQYF
TRBD1,.,16,TRBJ2-3,TRBV11-2,TGTGCCAGCAGCTTAATTAACAGGGGGCGGTCAGATACGCAGTATTTT,CASSLINRGRSDTQYF
.,few,16,TRBJ2-2,TRBV11-2,TGTGCCAGCAGCTGGGGGAGGACCGGGACCACCGGGGAGCTGTTTTTT,CASSWGRTGTTGELFF
.,many,15,TRBJ1-1,TRBV28,TGTGCCAGCAGTTTATTGCGGGCGAGGAACACTGAAGCTTTCTTT,CASSLLRARNTEAFF
.,few,14,TRBJ1-1,TRBV7-8,TGTGCCAGCAGCTTAGCAGGGATCGGGGCTGAAGCTTTCTTT,CASSLAGIGAEAFF
TRBD1,.,18,TRBJ2-7,TRBV6-6,TGTGCCAGCAGTTACTCCAACTCCCCCGGGACAGGGGCCTACGAGCAGTACTTC,CASSYSNSPGTGAYEQYF
TRBD1,.,11,TRBJ1-2,TRBV29-1,TGCAGCGGACGACAGGGTGGCGGCTACACCTTC,CSGRQGGGYTF
.,few,14,TRBJ2-2,TRBV30,TGTGCCTGGAGGGGAAGGGACAAGGCCGGGGAGCTGTTTTTT,CAWRGRDKAGELFF
TRBD1,few,14,TRBJ1-5,TRBV12-3/TRBV12-4,TGTGCCAGCAAGGGACAGGGGGCGCATCAGCCCCAGCATTTT,CASKGQGAHQPQHF
TRBD1,.,15,TRBJ1-4,TRBV4-1,TGCGCCAGCAGCAACCGGGACAGCCTTAATGAAAAACTGTTTTTT,CASSNRDSLNEKLFF
.,.,14,TRBJ1-1,TRBV28,TGTGCCAGCAGTTTATCAGGGGTCGGCACTGAAGCTTTCTTT,CASSLSGVGTEAFF
TRBD1,few,15,TRBJ1-1,TRBV6-8,TGTGCCAGCAGTTTCTTGACAGGGGTGGGCACTGAAGCTTTCTTT,CASSFLTGVGTEAFF
TRBD1,.,16,TRBJ1-3,TRBV9,TGTGCCAGCAGCCTTTCCGACAGGGGGCAAGAAAACACCATATATTTT,CASSLSDRGQENTIYF
.,.,12,TRBJ2-7,TRBV12-3/TRBV12-4,TGTGCCAGCAGTCCAAACCTCCCCGAGCAGTACTTC,CASSPNLPEQYF
TRBD1,.,15,TRBJ2-3,TRBV2,TGTGCCATCCATACCCGGGACAGTGGAACAGATACGCAGTATTTT,CAIHTRDSGTDTQYF
.,many,14,TRBJ2-4,TRBV7-2,TGTGCCAGCAGCTTCTTAGTAGCCAAAAACATTCAGTACTTC,CASSFLVAKNIQYF
.,.,15,TRBJ1-1,TRBV7-9,TGTGCCAGCAGCTTAGTGGATAGTTCGAACACTGAAGCTTTCTTT,CASSLVDSSNTEAFF
TRBD2,many,15,TRBJ2-1,TRBV7-2,TGTGCCAGCAGCTTAGGACTAGCGGGATACAATGAGCAGTTCTTC,CASSLGLAGYNEQFF
.,.,17,TRBJ1-2,TRBV10-3,TGTGCCATATTCGGCCTACGTCCTACTCAGAATGACTATGGCTACACCTTC,CAIFGLRPTQNDYGYTF
.,.,16,TRBJ2-3,TRBV7-8,TGTGCCAGCAGAGCAGGGTCCTTCTCTCTCACAGATACGCAGTATTTT,CASRAGSFSLTDTQYF
TRBD1,.,16,TRBJ2-1,TRBV30,TGTGCCTGGGCACGAGACAGGGAACGGCTATACAATGAGCAGTTCTTC,CAWARDRERLYNEQFF
.,.,15,TRBJ1-2,TRBV27,TGTGCCAGCAGTTTAGTACTCGAGGGGGGCTATGGCTACACCTTC,CASSLVLEGGYGYTF
.,few,11,TRBJ1-1,TRBV24-1,TGTGCCACCAGTGATACCACTGAAGCTTTCTTT,CATSDTTEAFF
.,.,14,TRBJ2-1,TRBV7-6,TGTGCCAGCAGCTTAGCTATCCTCTACAATGAGCAGTTCTTC,CASSLAILYNEQFF
.,few,15,TRBJ2-7,TRBV5-1,TGCGCCAGCAGCTTGGAGGGGAACCTGACCTACGAGCAGTACTTC,CASSLEGNLTYEQYF
TRBD1,.,15,TRBJ1-2,TRBV7-9,TGTGCCAGCAGCCGGGGACAGGGCACTAACTATGGCTACACCTTC,CASSRGQGTNYGYTF
.,many,11,TRBJ1-2,TRBV7-9,TGTGCCAGCAGCCCCGCAGCGGGCTACACCTTC,CASSPAAGYTF
TRBD1,.,15,TRBJ1-2,TRBV19,TGTGCCAGTAGTATACAAGAGACAGGGAACTATGGCTACACCTTC,CASSIQETGNYGYTF
TRBD1,many,15,TRBJ1-5,TRBV7-2,TGTGCCAGCAGCCCCGGACAGGGTCTCAATCAGCCCCAGCATTTT,CASSPGQGLNQPQHF
TRBD1,.,13,TRBJ1-2,TRBV6-5,TGTGCCAGCAGCAAGGACAGGGGGTCCCCCTACACCTTC,CASSKDRGSPYTF
.,few,14,TRBJ2-5,TRBV19,TGTGCCAGTAGTCGGGGGACCTATGGAGAGACCCAGTACTTC,CASSRGTYGETQYF
.,.,14,TRBJ1-5,TRBV7-6,TGTGCCAGCAGCTTATACAGGGGCAATCAGCCCCAGCATTTT,CASSLYRGNQPQHF
TRBD1,.,12,TRBJ1-2,TRBV27,TGTGCCAGCAGCGACTGGACAGGCGGCTACACCTTC,CASSDWTGGYTF
TRBD2,.,16,TRBJ2-1,TRBV7-2,TGTGCCAGCAGCTTACCGCTAAGCGGGGCCGAGGATGAGCAGTTCTTC,CASSLPLSGAEDEQFF
.,.,17,TRBJ2-3,TRBV7-6,TGTGCCAGCAGCTTCTTTGGAGTAGGAACTAGCACAGATACGCAGTATTTT,CASSFFGVGTSTDTQYF
.,few,13,TRBJ1-5,TRBV7-2,TGTGCCAGCAGCTTAGACGGCGGACAGCCCCAGCATTTT,CASSLDGGQPQHF
.,.,14,TRBJ1-2,TRBV7-2,TGTGCCAGCAGCCCTAAGCTAGCTAACTATGGCTACACCTTC,CASSPKLANYGYTF
.,few,13,TRBJ1-5,TRBV2,TGTGCCAGCAGTGATTACCTTAGTCAGCCCCAGCATTTT,CASSDYLSQPQHF
TRBD1,few,17,TRBJ1-1,TRBV27,TGTGCCAGCAGTTCATTCTGGACAGGGCCAGTGAACACTGAAGCTTTCTTT,CASSSFWTGPVNTEAFF
.,.,14,TRBJ2-7,TRBV6-2/TRBV6-3,TGTGCCAGGAGAGGTAAACCGAGCTCCTACGAGCAGTACTTC,CARRGKPSSYEQYF
.,.,16,TRBJ2-1,TRBV7-3,TGTGCCAGCAGCTTAAAGATAACAGGGTCCTACAATGAGCAGTTCTTC,CASSLKITGSYNEQFF
.,few,14,TRBJ2-1,TRBV7-2,TGTGCCAGCCTGGGACGGGGACTCTACAATGAGCAGTTCTTC,CASLGRGLYNEQFF
.,few,16,TRBJ1-5,TRBV12-3/TRBV12-4,TGTGCCAGCAGCCCAAGGGGCACTAGGTCCAATCAGCCCCAGCATTTT,CASSPRGTRSNQPQHF
.,.,14,TRBJ1-5,TRBV6-1,TGTGCCAGCAGTGAACAGCGGCTCAATCAGCCCCAGCATTTT,CASSEQRLNQPQHF
.,few,14,TRBJ1-1,TRBV2,TGTGCCAGCAGTGAGGCTGGGGTGAATACTGAAGCTTTCTTT,CASSEAGVNTEAFF
.,.,15,TRBJ1-1,TRBV12-5,TGTGCTAGTGGTTTCGCCGGGACTACGGGCACTGAAGCTTTCTTT,CASGFAGTTGTEAFF
.,.,14,TRBJ1-2,TRBV7-6,TGTGCCAGCAGCTTAAAGATAGGTGACTATGGCTACACCTTC,CASSLKIGDYGYTF
.,.,15,TRBJ1-6,TRBV6-9,TGTGCCAGCAGTTATTCGGTTTCAATGGTTTCACCCCTCCACTTT,CASSYSVSMVSPLHF
.,few,14,TRBJ1-1,TRBV7-9,TGTGCCAGCAGCCGAGTCGACAGGAACACTGAAGCTTTCTTT,CASSRVDRNTEAFF
.,few,12,TRBJ2-7,TRBV7-8,TGTGCCAGCAGGAAAGGAGACTACGAGCAGTACTTC,CASRKGDYEQYF
.,few,12,TRBJ1-1,TRBV7-9,TGTGCCAGCAGCTTGGGGTTTAATGAAGCTTTCTTT,CASSLGFNEAFF
.,few,17,TRBJ1-3,TRBV30,TGTGCCTGGAGTCAATTGGGCCTGAGGTTCTCTGGAAACACCATATATTTT,CAWSQLGLRFSGNTIYF
.,few,14,TRBJ2-7,TRBV7-9,TGTGCCAGCAGCATCCCCGGGACCTCCTACGAGCAGTACTTC,CASSIPGTSYEQYF
TRBD2,.,13,TRBJ2-1,TRBV2,TGTGCCAGCAGGGTAGCGGGGGGGCTTGAGCAGTTCTTC,CASRVAGGLEQFF
.,few,16,TRBJ1-1,TRBV4-1,TGTGCCAGCAGCCAAGAAGAGGCAGGGCGGAACACTGAAGCTTTCTTT,CASSQEEAGRNTEAFF
.,once,16,TRBJ1-2,TRBV14,TGTGCCAGCAGCCAAGGAGCTAGGGGGACCAACTATGGCTACACCTTC,CASSQGARGTNYGYTF